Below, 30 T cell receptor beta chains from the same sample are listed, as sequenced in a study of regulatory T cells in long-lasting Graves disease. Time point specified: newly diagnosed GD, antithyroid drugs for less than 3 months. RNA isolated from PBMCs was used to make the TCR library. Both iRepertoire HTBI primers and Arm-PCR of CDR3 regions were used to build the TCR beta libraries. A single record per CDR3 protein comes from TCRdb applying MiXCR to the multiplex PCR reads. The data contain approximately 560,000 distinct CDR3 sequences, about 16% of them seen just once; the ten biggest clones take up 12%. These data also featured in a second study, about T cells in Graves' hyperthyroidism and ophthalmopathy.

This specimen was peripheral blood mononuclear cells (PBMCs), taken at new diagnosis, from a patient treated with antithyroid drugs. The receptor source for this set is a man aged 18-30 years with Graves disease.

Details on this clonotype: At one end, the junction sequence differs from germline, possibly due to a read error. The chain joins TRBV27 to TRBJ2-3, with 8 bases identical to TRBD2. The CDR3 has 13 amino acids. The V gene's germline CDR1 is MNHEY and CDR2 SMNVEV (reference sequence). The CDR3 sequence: CASSQGLVDTQCF. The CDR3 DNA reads TGTGCCAGCAGTCAGGGACTAGTGGATACGCAGTGTTTT.

CDR3 sequence reads: CASSVGDANTQETQYF. The CDR3 DNA is TGTGCCAGCAGCGTGGGGGACGCGAACACCCAAGAGACCCAGTACTTC. This sequence joins TRBV2 and TRBJ2-5; D could derive from TRBD1 or TRBD2 (5 bases each). Germline loops: CDR1 SNHLY, CDR2 FYNNEI. This CDR3 is 16 amino acids long. V lost 6 bases to trimming and J lost 1 base, with 18 bases between them.

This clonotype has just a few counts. In DNA form, the CDR3 reads TGTGCCCTGCTCGAGGAGCGCTATGGCTACACCTTC. This encodes CALLEERYGYTF. The J gene is TRBJ1-2, the V gene TRBV30, with D hard to call. Looked up from germline, CDR1 is GTSNPN and CDR2 is SVGIG (reference sequence). V lost 8 bases and J lost 4, with 14 bases in between. This CDR3 is 12 amino acids long.

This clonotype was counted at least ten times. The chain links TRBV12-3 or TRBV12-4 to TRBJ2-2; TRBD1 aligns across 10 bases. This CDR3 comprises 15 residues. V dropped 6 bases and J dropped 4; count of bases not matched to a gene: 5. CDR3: CASSLGQGVTGELFF. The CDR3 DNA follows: TGTGCCAGCAGCCTCGGACAGGGGGTCACCGGGGAGCTGTTTTTT.

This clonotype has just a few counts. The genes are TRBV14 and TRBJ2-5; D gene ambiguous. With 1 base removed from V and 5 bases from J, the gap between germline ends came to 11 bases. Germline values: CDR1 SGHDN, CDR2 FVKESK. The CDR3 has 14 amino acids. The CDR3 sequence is CASSQGEKFETQYF. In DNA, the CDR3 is TGTGCCAGCAGCCAAGGAGAGAAGTTCGAGACCCAGTACTTC.

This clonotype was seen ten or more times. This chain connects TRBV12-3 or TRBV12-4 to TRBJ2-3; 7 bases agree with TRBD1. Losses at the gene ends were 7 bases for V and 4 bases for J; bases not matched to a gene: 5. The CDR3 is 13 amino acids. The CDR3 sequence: CASTDTGADTQYF. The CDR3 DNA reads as TGTGCCAGCACAGATACAGGGGCAGATACGCAGTATTTT.

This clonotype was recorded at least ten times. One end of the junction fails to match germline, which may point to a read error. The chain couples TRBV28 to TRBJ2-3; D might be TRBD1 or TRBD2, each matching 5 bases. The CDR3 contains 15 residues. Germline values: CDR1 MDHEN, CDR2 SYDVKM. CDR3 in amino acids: CASSLGRVSTDTQYF. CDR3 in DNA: TGTGCCAGCAGTTTGGGGCGGGTTAGCACAGATACGCAATATTTT.

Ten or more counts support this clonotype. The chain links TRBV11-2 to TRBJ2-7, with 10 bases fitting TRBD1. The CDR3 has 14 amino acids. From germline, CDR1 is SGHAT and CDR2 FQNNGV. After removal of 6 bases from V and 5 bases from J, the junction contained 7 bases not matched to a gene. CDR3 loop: CASRTGTGVHEQYF. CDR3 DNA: TGTGCCAGCAGGACCGGGACAGGGGTCCACGAGCAGTACTTC.

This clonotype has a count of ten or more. The CDR3 DNA reads TGTGCCTGGACCACGGCGGGAGGGGCGCAGCTGTTTTTT. This sequence encodes CAWTTAGGAQLFF. The chain employs TRBV30 and TRBJ2-2; 9 bases match TRBD2. CDR3 length: 13 amino acids. Germline V CDR1 and CDR2: GTSNPN, SVGIG (reference sequence). V gave up 4 bases and J gave up 12 bases; unmatched junction bases: 9.

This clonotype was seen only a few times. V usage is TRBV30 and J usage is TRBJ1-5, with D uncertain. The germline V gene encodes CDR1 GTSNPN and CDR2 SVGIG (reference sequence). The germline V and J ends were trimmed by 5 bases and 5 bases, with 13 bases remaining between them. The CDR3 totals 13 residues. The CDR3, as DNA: TGTGCCTGGGATTCATCGAGGGATCAGCCCCAGCATTTT. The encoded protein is CAWDSSRDQPQHF. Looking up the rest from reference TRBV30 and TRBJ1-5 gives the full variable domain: SQTIHQWPATLVQPVGSPLSLECTVEGTSNPNLYWYRQAAGRGLQLLFYSVGIGQISSEVPQNLSASRPQDRQFILSSKKLLLSDSGFYLCAWDSSRDQPQHFGDGTRLSIL.

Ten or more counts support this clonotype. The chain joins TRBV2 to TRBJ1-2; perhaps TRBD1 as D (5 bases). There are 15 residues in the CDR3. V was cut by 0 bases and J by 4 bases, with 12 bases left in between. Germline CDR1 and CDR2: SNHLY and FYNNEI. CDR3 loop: CASSEARQNLYGYTF. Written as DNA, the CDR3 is TGTGCCAGCAGTGAAGCGCGACAGAACCTCTATGGCTACACCTTC. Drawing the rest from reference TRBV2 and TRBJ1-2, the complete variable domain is EPEVTQTPSHQVTQMGQEVILRCVPISNHLYFYWYRQILGQKVEFLVSFYNNEISEKSEIFDDQFSVERPDGSNFTLKIRSTKLEDSAMYFCASSEARQNLYGYTFGSGTRLTVV.

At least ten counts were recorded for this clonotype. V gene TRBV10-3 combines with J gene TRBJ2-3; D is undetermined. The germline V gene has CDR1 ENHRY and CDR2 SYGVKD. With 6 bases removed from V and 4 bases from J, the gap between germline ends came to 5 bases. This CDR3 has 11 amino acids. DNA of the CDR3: TGTGCCATCAGCTTGGCAGATACGCAGTATTTT. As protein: CAISLADTQYF.

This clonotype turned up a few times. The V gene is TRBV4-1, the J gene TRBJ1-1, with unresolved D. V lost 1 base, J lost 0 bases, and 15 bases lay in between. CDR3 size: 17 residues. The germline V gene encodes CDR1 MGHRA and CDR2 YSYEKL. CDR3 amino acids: CASSQVPLGRLNTEAFF. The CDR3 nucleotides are TGCGCCAGCAGCCAAGTTCCCCTGGGCAGGTTGAACACTGAAGCTTTCTTT.

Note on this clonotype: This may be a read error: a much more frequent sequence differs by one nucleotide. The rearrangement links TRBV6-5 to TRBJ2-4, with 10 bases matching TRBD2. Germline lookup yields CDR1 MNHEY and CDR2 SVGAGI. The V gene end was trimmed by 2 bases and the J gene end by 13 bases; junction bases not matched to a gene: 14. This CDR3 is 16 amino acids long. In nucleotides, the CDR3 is TGTGCCAGCAGTTACGCTAGCGGGAGACCTCTCAATGAGCAGTACTTC. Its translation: CASSYASGRPLNEQYF.

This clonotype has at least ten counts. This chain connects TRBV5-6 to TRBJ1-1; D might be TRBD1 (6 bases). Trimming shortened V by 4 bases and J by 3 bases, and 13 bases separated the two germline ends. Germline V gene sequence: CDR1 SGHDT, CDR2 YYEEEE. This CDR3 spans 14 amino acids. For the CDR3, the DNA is TGTGCCAGCAGCCCCGAGGGGGGCGACACTGAAGCTTTCTTT. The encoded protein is CASSPEGGDTEAFF.

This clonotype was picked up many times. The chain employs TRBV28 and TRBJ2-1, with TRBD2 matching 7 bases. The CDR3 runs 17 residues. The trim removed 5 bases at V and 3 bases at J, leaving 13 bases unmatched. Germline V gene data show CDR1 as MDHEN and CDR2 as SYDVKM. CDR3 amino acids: CASSDRLAGVIYNEQFF. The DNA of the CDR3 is TGTGCCAGCAGTGACCGACTCGCGGGAGTAATCTACAATGAGCAGTTCTTC.

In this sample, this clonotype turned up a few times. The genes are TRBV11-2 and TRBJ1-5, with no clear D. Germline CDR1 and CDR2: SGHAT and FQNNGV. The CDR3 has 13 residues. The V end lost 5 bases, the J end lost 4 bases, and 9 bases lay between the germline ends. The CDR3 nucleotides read TGTGCCAGCAGCCAAGACGTAAATCAGCCCCAGCATTTT. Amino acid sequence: CASSQDVNQPQHF.

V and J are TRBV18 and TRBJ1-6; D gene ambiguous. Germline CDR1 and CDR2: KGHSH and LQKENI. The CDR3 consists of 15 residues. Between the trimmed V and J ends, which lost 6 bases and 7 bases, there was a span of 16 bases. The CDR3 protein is CASSTSGVLNSPLHF. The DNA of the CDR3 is TGTGCCAGCTCTACCTCCGGGGTTTTAAATTCACCCCTCCACTTT.

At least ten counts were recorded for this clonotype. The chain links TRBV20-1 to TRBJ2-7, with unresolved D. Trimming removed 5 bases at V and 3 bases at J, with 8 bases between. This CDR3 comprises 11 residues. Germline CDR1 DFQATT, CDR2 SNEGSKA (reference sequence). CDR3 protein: CSAQTDYEQYF. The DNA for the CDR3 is TGCAGTGCTCAGACTGACTACGAGCAGTACTTC.

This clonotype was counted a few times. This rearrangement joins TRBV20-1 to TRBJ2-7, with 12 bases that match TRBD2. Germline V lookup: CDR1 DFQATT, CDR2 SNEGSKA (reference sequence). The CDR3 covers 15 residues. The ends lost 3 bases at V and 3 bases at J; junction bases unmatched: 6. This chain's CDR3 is CSASGLAGGVYEQYF. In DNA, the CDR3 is TGCAGTGCTAGTGGCCTAGCGGGAGGGGTCTACGAGCAGTACTTC.

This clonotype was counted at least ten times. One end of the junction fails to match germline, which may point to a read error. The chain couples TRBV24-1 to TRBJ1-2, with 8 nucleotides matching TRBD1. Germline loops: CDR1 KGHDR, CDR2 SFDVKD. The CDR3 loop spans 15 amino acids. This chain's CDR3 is CATSGLDRESVGYTF. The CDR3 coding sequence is TGTGCCACCAGTGGTTTGGACAGGGAGTCTGTCGGCTACACCTTC.

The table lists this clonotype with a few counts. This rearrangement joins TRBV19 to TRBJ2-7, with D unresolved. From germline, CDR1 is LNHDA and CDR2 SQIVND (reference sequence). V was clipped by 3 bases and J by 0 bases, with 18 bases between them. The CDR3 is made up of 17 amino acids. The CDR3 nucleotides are TGTGCCAGTAGTATTAAATCCCGGGCGAACAGCTCCTACGAGCAGTACTTC. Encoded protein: CASSIKSRANSSYEQYF.

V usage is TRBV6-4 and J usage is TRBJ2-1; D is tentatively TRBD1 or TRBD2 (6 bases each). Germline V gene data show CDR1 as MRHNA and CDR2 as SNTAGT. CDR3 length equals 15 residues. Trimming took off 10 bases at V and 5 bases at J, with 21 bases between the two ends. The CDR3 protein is CANSPGKGGHNEQFF. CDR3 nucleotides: TGTGCCAACTCACCGGGGAAAGGGGGGCACAATGAGCAGTTCTTC.

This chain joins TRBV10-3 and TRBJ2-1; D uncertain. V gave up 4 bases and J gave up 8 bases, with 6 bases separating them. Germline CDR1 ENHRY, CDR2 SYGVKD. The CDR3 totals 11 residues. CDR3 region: CAISVGYEQFF. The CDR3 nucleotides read TGTGCCATCAGTGTGGGGTATGAGCAGTTCTTC.

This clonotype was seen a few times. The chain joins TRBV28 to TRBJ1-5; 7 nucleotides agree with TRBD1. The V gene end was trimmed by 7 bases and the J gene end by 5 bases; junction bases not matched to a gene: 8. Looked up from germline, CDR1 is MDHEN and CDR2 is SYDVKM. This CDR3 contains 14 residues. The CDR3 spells CASKGAMGYQPQHF. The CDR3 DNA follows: TGTGCCAGCAAGGGGGCGATGGGGTATCAGCCCCAGCATTTT. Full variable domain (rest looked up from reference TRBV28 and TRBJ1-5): DVKVTQSSRYLVKRTGEKVFLECVQDMDHENMFWYRQDPGLGLRLIYFSYDVKMKEKGDIPEGYSVSREKKERFSLILESASTNQTSMYLCASKGAMGYQPQHFGDGTRLSIL.

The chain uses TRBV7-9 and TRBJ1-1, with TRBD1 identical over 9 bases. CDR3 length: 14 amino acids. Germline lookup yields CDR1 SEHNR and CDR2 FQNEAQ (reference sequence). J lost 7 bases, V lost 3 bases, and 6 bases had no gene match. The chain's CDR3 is CASSFITGGGEAFF. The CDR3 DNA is TGTGCCAGCAGCTTTATTACAGGGGGCGGTGAAGCTTTCTTT.

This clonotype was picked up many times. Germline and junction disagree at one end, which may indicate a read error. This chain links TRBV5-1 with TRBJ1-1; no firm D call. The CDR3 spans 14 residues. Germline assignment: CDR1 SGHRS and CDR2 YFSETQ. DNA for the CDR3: TGTGCCAGCAGCTTTAGGAGTGAGAACACTGAAGCTTTCTTT. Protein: CASSFRSENTEAFF.

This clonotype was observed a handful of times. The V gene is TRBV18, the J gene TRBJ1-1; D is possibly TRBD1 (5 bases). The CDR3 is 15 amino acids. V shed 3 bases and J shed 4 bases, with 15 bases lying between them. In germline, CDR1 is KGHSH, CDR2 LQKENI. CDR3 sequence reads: CASSPLGEGITEAFF. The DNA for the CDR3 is TGTGCCAGCTCACCCCTTGGGGAGGGGATCACTGAAGCTTTCTTT.

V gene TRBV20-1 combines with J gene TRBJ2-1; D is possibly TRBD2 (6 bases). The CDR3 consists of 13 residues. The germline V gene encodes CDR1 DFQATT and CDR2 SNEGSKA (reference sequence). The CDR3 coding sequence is TGCAGGGCAGCTAGCGATACCTACAATGAGCAGTTCTTC. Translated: CRAASDTYNEQFF.

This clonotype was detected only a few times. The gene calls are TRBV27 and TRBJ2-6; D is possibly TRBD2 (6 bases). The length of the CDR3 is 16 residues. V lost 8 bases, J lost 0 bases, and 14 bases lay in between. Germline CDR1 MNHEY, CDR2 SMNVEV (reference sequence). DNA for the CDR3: TGTGCCAGCTCGGAGGGGCGCTTCTCTGGGGCCAACGTCCTGACTTTC. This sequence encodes CASSEGRFSGANVLTF.